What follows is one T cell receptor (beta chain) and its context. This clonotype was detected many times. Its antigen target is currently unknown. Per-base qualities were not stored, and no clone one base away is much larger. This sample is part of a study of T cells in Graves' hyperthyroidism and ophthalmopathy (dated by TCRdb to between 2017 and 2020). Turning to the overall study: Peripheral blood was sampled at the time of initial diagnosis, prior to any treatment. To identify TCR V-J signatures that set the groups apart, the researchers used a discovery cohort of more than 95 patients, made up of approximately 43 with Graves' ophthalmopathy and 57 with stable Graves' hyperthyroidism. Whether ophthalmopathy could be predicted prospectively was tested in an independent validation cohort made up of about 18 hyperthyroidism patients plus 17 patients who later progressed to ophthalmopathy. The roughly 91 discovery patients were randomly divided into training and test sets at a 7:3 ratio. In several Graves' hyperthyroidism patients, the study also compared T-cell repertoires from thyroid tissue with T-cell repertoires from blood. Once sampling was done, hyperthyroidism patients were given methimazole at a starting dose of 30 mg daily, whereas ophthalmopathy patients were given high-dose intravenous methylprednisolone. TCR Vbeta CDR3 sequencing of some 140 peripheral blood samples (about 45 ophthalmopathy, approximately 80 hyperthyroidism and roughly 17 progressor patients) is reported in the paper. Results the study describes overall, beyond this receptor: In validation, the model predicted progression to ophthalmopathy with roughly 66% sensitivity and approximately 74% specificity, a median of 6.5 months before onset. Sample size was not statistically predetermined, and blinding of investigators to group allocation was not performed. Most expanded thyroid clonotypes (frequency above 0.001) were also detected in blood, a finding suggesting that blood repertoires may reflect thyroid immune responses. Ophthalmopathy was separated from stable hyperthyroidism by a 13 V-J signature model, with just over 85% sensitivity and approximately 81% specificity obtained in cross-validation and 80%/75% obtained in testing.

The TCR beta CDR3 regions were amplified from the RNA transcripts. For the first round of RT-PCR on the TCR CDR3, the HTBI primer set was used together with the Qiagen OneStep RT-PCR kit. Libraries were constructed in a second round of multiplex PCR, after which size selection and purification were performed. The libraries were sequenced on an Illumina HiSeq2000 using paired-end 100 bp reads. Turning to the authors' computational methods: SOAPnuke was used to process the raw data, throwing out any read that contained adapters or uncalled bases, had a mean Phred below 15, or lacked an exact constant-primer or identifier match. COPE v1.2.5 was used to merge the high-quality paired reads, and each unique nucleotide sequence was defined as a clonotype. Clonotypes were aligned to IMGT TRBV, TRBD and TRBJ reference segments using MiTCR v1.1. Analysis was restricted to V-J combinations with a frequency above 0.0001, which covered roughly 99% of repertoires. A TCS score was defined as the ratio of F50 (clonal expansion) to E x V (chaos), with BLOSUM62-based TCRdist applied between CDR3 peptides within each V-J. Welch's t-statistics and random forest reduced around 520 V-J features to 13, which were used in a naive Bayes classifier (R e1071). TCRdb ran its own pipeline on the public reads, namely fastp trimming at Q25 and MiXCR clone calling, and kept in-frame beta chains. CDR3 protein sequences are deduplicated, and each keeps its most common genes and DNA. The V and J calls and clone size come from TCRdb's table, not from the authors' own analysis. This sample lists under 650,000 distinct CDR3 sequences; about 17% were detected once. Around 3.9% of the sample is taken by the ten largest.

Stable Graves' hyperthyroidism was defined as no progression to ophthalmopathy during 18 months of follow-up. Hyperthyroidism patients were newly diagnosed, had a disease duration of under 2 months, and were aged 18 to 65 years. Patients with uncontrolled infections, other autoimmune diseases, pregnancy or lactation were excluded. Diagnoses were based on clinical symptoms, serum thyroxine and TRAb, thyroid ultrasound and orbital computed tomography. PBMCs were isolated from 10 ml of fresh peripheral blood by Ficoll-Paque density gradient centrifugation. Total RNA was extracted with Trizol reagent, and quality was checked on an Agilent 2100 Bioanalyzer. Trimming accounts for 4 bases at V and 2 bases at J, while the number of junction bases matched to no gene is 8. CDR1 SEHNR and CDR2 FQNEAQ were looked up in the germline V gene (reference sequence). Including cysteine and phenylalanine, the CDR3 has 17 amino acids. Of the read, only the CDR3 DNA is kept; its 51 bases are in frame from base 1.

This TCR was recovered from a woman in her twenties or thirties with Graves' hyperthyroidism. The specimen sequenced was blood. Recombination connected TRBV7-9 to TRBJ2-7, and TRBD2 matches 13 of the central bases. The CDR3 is CASSSTSGRPGTYEQYF. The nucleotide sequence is TGTGCCAGCAGCTCGACTAGCGGGAGGCCAGGGACCTACGAGCAGTACTTC.